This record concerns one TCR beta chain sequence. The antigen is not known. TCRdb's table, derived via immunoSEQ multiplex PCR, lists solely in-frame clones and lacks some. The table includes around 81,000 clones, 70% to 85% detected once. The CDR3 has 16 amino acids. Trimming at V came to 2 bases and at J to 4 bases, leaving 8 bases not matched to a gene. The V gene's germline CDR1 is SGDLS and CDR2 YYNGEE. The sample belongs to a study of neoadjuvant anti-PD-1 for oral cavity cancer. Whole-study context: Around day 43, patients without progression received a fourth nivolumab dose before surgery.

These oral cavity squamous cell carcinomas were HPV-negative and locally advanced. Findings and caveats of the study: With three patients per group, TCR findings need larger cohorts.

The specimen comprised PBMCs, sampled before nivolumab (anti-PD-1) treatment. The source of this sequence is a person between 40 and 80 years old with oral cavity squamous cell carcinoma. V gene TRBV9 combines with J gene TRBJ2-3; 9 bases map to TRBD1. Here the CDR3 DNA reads TGTGCCAGCAGCGTGGGACAGGGTAAGACTCCAGATACGCAGTATTTT. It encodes CASSVGQGKTPDTQYF.